A single sample gave rise to the 12 T cell receptor beta chains below, sequenced in a study of early T cells in non-severe SARS-CoV-2 infection. A single record per CDR3 protein comes from TCRdb applying MiXCR to the 5' RACE reads. This table has 55,000 to 75,000 distinct CDR3 sequences, approximately 11% appearing once. The sample consisted of whole blood. The source is an adult who was a healthcare worker with PCR-confirmed SARS-CoV-2 infection or an uninfected control (not recorded which).

This clonotype was observed a few times. The chain employs TRBV5-1 and TRBJ2-3; D perhaps matches TRBD2 (5 bases). Germline CDR1 is SGHRS and CDR2 is YFSETQ. V lost 0 bases, J lost 5 bases, and 13 bases lay in between. The CDR3 is 15 residues long. The CDR3 DNA reads as TGCGCCAGCAGCTTGGTAGGGATCCGGGGAGATACGCAGTATTTT. Translated, it gives CASSLVGIRGDTQYF.

The chain links TRBV6-6 to TRBJ1-1; no firm D call. V dropped 5 bases and J dropped 5 bases, with 6 bases sitting between them. Germline values: CDR1 MNHNY, CDR2 SVGAGI (reference sequence). The CDR3 length is 11 residues. The CDR3 bases are TGTGCCAGCAGTCCATCGACTGAAGCTTTCTTT. This sequence encodes CASSPSTEAFF.

This clonotype has just a few counts. The rearrangement links TRBV28 to TRBJ2-7; perhaps TRBD1 as D (7 bases). With 1 base removed from V and 0 bases from J, the gap between germline ends came to 10 bases. CDR3 length equals 15 residues. Germline V gives CDR1 MDHEN, CDR2 SYDVKM. CDR3 loop: CASSLSGGSSYEQYF. CDR3 sequence (DNA): TGTGCCAGCAGTTTATCAGGGGGGAGCTCCTACGAGCAGTACTTC.

Many counts were recorded for this clonotype. This chain links TRBV10-2 with TRBJ2-7, with D possibly being TRBD2 (6 bases). This CDR3 has 15 amino acids. V was cut by 0 bases and J by 0 bases, with 9 bases left in between. Germline V gene data show CDR1 as WSHSY and CDR2 as SAAADI. This CDR3 reads CASSESAGPSYEQYF. In nucleotides, the CDR3 is TGCGCCAGCAGTGAGTCGGCGGGGCCCTCCTACGAGCAGTACTTC.

A few counts support this clonotype. The chain uses TRBV20-1 and TRBJ1-1; TRBD1 agrees at 9 bases. The CDR3 extends over 18 amino acids. The J segment lost 1 base and the V segment lost 0 bases, leaving 12 bases of the junction unmatched. CDR1 is DFQATT, CDR2 SNEGSKA, per germline (reference sequence). The CDR3 nucleotides read TGCAGTGCTAGAGATACGGGACAGGGTCATTTGGCGAACACTGAAGCTTTCTTT. Its translation: CSARDTGQGHLANTEAFF.

The gene calls are TRBV10-3 and TRBJ2-5, with a possible D match to TRBD1 (5 bases). The germline V and J ends were trimmed by 2 bases and 5 bases, with 12 bases remaining between them. CDR1 and CDR2 from the germline V gene are ENHRY and SYGVKD. The CDR3 runs 14 residues. CDR3 amino acids: CAISETTGRETQYF. The CDR3 DNA follows: TGTGCCATCAGTGAGACCACAGGTCGGGAGACCCAGTACTTC.

V usage is TRBV7-9 and J usage is TRBJ2-5, with D perhaps TRBD2 (5 bases). Germline V gene data show CDR1 as SEHNR and CDR2 as FQNEAQ (reference sequence). The CDR3 spans 15 residues. V was trimmed by 5 bases and J by 2 bases, leaving 15 bases between them. The CDR3 here is CASSPVRGPQETQYF. The DNA of the CDR3 is TGTGCCAGCAGCCCCGTGAGAGGGCCTCAAGAGACCCAGTACTTC.

This clonotype was counted many times. V and J are TRBV2 and TRBJ2-5, with D perhaps being TRBD1 or TRBD2 (5 bases each). The CDR3 totals 13 residues. V gave up 8 bases and J gave up 1 base, with 11 bases separating them. CDR1 is SNHLY, CDR2 FYNNEI, per germline. This chain's CDR3 is CASGGAAQETQYF. For the CDR3, the DNA is TGTGCCAGCGGGGGAGCCGCCCAAGAGACCCAGTACTTC.

The rearrangement joins TRBV5-1 to TRBJ2-5; D remains unclear. This CDR3 contains 14 residues. Trimming cost V 0 bases and J 1 base, with 7 bases left between them. Germline values: CDR1 SGHRS, CDR2 YFSETQ. The CDR3 DNA reads as TGCGCCAGCAGCTTGGGAGAGTCCCAAGAGACCCAGTACTTC. As protein: CASSLGESQETQYF.

In its sample, this clonotype was seen a few times. This chain links TRBV6-1 with TRBJ2-6; 10 bases map to TRBD1. Germline loops: CDR1 MNHNS, CDR2 SASEGT. V shed 10 bases, J shed 0 bases, and the junction held 6 bases outside the gene matches. The CDR3 spans 16 residues. CDR3 amino acids: CATDRDRGSGANVLTF. The DNA of the CDR3 is TGTGCCACCGACAGGGACAGGGGCTCTGGGGCCAACGTCCTGACTTTC.

This clonotype was detected only a few times. The chain recombines TRBV20-1 with TRBJ1-5; D is undetermined. CDR1 and CDR2 (germline): DFQATT, SNEGSKA (reference sequence). The ends were cut back, 0 bases at V and 11 bases at J, with 14 bases in the middle. The CDR3 runs 13 residues. This CDR3 is CSAREVGPAAQHF. The CDR3 DNA is TGCAGTGCTAGAGAGGTAGGCCCCGCGGCCCAGCATTTT.

This clonotype occurred many times. J is TRBJ1-1 and V is TRBV19; D is possibly TRBD1 (5 bases). V lost 7 bases and J lost 5, with 17 bases in between. Germline V gene data show CDR1 as LNHDA and CDR2 as SQIVND (reference sequence). The CDR3 runs to 14 residues. The CDR3 loop is CASISAHEGTEAFF. CDR3 bases: TGTGCCAGTATTTCAGCGCACGAGGGGACTGAAGCTTTCTTT.